One and the same sample provided the 16 T cell receptor beta chains below, sequenced in a study of intratumoral heterogeneity in liver cancer. The repertoire was sequenced with immunoSEQ multiplex PCR; TCRdb's copy has only in-frame clones and lacks some. The sample shows about 20,000 clones, 73% of them seen only once. The source material was tumor-adjacent normal tissue, sampled before any cancer treatment. These receptors were taken from a woman aged 70 to 79 with hepatocellular carcinoma.

This clone has more than one count but fewer than ten. The genes are TRBV5-1 and TRBJ2-7, with D perhaps TRBD2 (5 bases). Germline CDR1 and CDR2: SGHRS and YFSETQ. The CDR3 consists of 13 residues. V was clipped by 3 bases and J by 6 bases, with 13 bases between them. CDR3 loop: CASSYYQGSEQYF. The DNA of the CDR3 is TGCGCCAGCAGCTACTACCAAGGGAGCGAGCAGTACTTC.

The chain has TRBV7-9 and TRBJ1-2, with 8 bases lining up with TRBD1. From germline, CDR1 is SEHNR and CDR2 FQNEAQ (reference sequence). This CDR3 has 14 amino acids. V dropped 5 bases and J dropped 6; count of bases not matched to a gene: 8. The CDR3 DNA sequence: TGTGCCAGCAGCCCGCCGGACAGGGAAGATGGCTACACCTTC. Protein: CASSPPDREDGYTF.

This clone was seen only a few times. V usage is TRBV2 and J usage is TRBJ2-1; 11 bases fit TRBD2. The V gene's germline CDR1 is SNHLY and CDR2 FYNNEI. J lost 2 bases, V lost 6 bases, and 3 bases had no gene match. The CDR3 runs 15 residues. The CDR3 nucleotides read TGTGCCAGCAGCGGGACTAGCGGACCCTACAATGAGCAGTTCTTC. This codes for CASSGTSGPYNEQFF.

Judged by abundance, this clone is medium-sized. The chain is built from TRBV6-5 and TRBJ1-1; no definite D call. V was shortened by 6 bases and J by 6 bases, with 14 bases between the two germline ends. The CDR3 extends over 13 amino acids. From germline, CDR1 is MNHEY and CDR2 SVGAGI. CDR3 DNA sequence: TGTGCCAGCAGGCTGATGGGGAGTTCTGAAGCTTTCTTT. As protein: CASRLMGSSEAFF.

The chain's CDR3 is CATRGQFYNEQFF. For the CDR3, the DNA is TGTGCCACCCGCGGACAGTTCTACAATGAGCAGTTCTTC. The chain recombines TRBV24-1 with TRBJ2-1; TRBD1 might be the D (6 bases). Germline CDR1 reads KGHDR; CDR2 reads SFDVKD. With 9 bases removed from V and 3 bases from J, the gap between germline ends came to 11 bases. This CDR3 comprises 13 residues.

This clone is medium-sized (0.01 to 0.1%). J is TRBJ1-4 and V is TRBV6-5; D is uncertain. Deletions cut 2 bases from V and 8 bases from J, with 12 bases between. Germline V gene lookup returns CDR1 MNHEY and CDR2 SVGAGI. The CDR3 contains 14 residues. The chain's CDR3 is CASSYDGGEEKLFF. The CDR3 nucleotides are TGTGCCAGCAGTTACGACGGAGGAGAGGAAAAACTGTTTTTT.

The chain has TRBV7-2 and TRBJ2-1; D might be TRBD2 (6 bases). The V end was cut by 5 bases, the J end by 4 bases, with 27 bases between. Per germline, CDR1 SGHTA and CDR2 FQGNSA. The CDR3 runs to 19 residues. CDR3 bases: TGTGCCAGCAGCACGAACTCCGGGGGAAGAGACGGGCTTTACAATGAGCAGTTCTTC. Its protein is CASSTNSGGRDGLYNEQFF.

The chain couples TRBV24-1 to TRBJ2-2, with D possibly TRBD2 on 6 matching bases. The length of the CDR3 is 16 residues. Trimming pared 5 bases from V and 2 bases from J, leaving 14 bases between. The germline V gene has CDR1 KGHDR and CDR2 SFDVKD. CDR3 in DNA: TGTGCCACCAGTGGGGGAGGACTAATCAACACCGGGGAGCTGTTTTTT. Its protein is CATSGGGLINTGELFF.

This clone has a handful of counts. The rearrangement uses TRBV9 and TRBJ1-1; tentative D call: TRBD1 (6 bases). This CDR3 is 14 amino acids long. The V and J ends lost 0 bases and 4 bases respectively, with 10 bases between them. CDR1 is SGDLS and CDR2 is YYNGEE in the germline V gene. CDR3 protein: CASSVVSGATEAFF. The CDR3 bases are TGTGCCAGCAGCGTAGTATCGGGGGCCACTGAAGCTTTCTTT.

This clone came up once. The rearrangement uses TRBV7-3 and TRBJ2-1, with D possibly being TRBD1 or TRBD2 (6 bases each). The V end was cut by 5 bases, the J end by 9 bases, with 17 bases between. Germline lookup yields CDR1 SGHTA and CDR2 FQGTGA. The CDR3 sequence is 14 residues long. The CDR3 is CASSRNGEGGEQFF. Written as DNA, the CDR3 is TGTGCCAGCAGCCGAAATGGAGAGGGGGGTGAGCAGTTCTTC.

The chain joins TRBV14 to TRBJ2-7, with 7 bases matching TRBD2. CDR3 length equals 16 residues. Germline CDR1 and CDR2: SGHDN and FVKESK. Trimming took 2 bases from V and 3 from J; bases not matched to a gene: 10. The CDR3 protein is CASSQNRRENFYEQYF. The CDR3 region has the DNA TGTGCCAGCAGCCAAAACAGGCGGGAGAATTTCTACGAGCAGTACTTC.

The table lists this clone with a few counts. CDR3 nucleotide sequence: TGTGCCAGCAGCCCTTGGACAGGGCAGCTCTCTGGAAACACCATATATTTT. Translating gives CASSPWTGQLSGNTIYF. The V and J genes are TRBV7-2 and TRBJ1-3; TRBD1 matches 8 bases. This CDR3 is built from 17 residues. Germline V lookup: CDR1 SGHTA, CDR2 FQGNSA. V gave up 5 bases and J gave up 0 bases; unmatched junction bases: 9.

V is TRBV28 and J is TRBJ2-7; D is possibly TRBD1 (6 bases). Germline assignment: CDR1 MDHEN and CDR2 SYDVKM. With 7 bases removed from V and 4 bases from J, the gap between germline ends came to 17 bases. This CDR3 spans 14 amino acids. The CDR3 sequence is CASTKGTSGYEQYF. As DNA, the CDR3 is TGTGCCAGCACAAAAGGGACAAGTGGATACGAGCAGTACTTC.

The chain couples TRBV4-1 to TRBJ2-7; 9 nucleotides align to TRBD2. Germline CDR1 is MGHRA and CDR2 is YSYEKL. The CDR3 extends over 15 amino acids. V trimming: 1 base; J trimming: 5 bases; junction bases outside the gene matches: 6. This CDR3 reads CASSQGLAVLDEQYF. For the CDR3, the DNA is TGCGCCAGCAGCCAAGGACTAGCGGTCCTGGACGAGCAGTACTTC.

The chain is built from TRBV29-1 and TRBJ2-5, with TRBD2 matching over 11 bases. The CDR3 loop spans 21 amino acids. Germline-derived CDR1 and CDR2 are SQVTM and ANQGSEA. V gave up 3 bases and J gave up 5 bases; unmatched junction bases: 26. The DNA for the CDR3 is TGCAGCGTTGAGACCCCACCGGGACTAGCGGCCCTCCGTGCAGGGGCCGAGACCCAGTACTTC. It yields the protein CSVETPPGLAALRAGAETQYF.

In this sample, this clone turned up once. The chain couples TRBV24-1 to TRBJ1-1; tentative D call: TRBD1 (5 bases). Germline assignment: CDR1 KGHDR and CDR2 SFDVKD. The CDR3 covers 13 residues. V was cut by 5 bases and J by 4 bases, with 10 bases left in between. CDR3 protein: CATSAGGGTEAFF. The DNA of the CDR3 is TGTGCCACCAGTGCCGGGGGTGGCACTGAAGCTTTCTTT.